The clone carrying this TCR beta chain occurred many times. Its antigen is unidentified. The CDR3 consists of 12 residues. Germline assignment: CDR1 MDHEN and CDR2 SYDVKM. V shed 8 bases and J 13 bases; nucleotides not matched to a gene: 9. The entry originates in a study of T cell repertoires in cytomegalovirus infection. Study overall: Based on public TCR beta signatures, there were indications of CMV infection and of a matching HLA type.

TCRdb processed the reads anew with MiXCR; each CDR3 protein has one entry. Here the sample spans roughly 150,000 distinct CDR3 sequences, about a quarter being singletons. Study-wide results and caveats: Dominating the ex vivo response were TCR beta clonotypes that were CMV-specific and HLA-C-restricted. Public TCR beta family frequency separated CMV-and-HLA carriers, including in an independent cohort.

Source material: PBMCs. The chain carries TRBV28 and TRBJ2-1; 9 bases map to TRBD2. The origin of this receptor is a human donor in good health (CMV status not recorded). Some clones in this sample may be carry-over from other donors' samples. CDR3 nucleotide sequence: TGTGCCAGCCGAGAGTTAGCGGGGGAACAGTTCTTC. Protein product: CASRELAGEQFF.